This T cell receptor (beta chain) was sequenced during a study of CD8 T cells in ankylosing spondylitis. Each CDR3 protein gets one entry after TCRdb re-called the 5' RACE reads with MiXCR. The data show some 840,000 distinct CDR3 sequences, with 10% to 15% seen just once and roughly 0.51% held by the top ten. Germline V gene sequence: CDR1 DFQATT, CDR2 SNEGSKA (reference sequence). Unmatched junction bases numbered 7, after V lost 0 bases and J lost 1 base. The CDR3 spans 16 residues. As regards this clonotype: Its matching antigen is unknown.

Findings and limits, study-wide: Apparently characteristic of ankylosing spondylitis blood was a TCR beta motif (eight highly homologous variants).

The clonotype was recovered from a male donor with ankylosing spondylitis. This chain links TRBV20-1 with TRBJ2-5; 8 bases agree with TRBD2. Sequencing was carried out using blood, either unsorted or a sorted T cell fraction (not recorded which). CDR3 region: CSARDRRGGIQETQYF. As DNA, the CDR3 is TGCAGTGCTAGAGATCGACGGGGGGGGATCCAAGAGACCCAGTACTTC.